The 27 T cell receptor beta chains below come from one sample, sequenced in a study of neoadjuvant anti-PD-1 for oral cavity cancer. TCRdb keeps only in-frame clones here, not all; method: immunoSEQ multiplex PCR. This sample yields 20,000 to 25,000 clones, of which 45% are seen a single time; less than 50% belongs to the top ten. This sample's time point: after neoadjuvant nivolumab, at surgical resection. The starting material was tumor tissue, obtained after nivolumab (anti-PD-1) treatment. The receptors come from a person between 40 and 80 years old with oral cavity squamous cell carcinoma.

Here the CDR3 reads CASSLGSGQQYF. The CDR3 DNA reads TGTGCCAGCAGTTTAGGCTCGGGACAGCAGTACTTC. The V call is TRBV28, the J call TRBJ2-7, with D perhaps matching TRBD1 or TRBD2 (5 bases each). The CDR3 sequence is 12 residues long. Between the trimmed V and J ends, which lost 2 bases and 8 bases, there was a span of 10 bases. The germline CDR1 and CDR2 sequences are MDHEN and SYDVKM.

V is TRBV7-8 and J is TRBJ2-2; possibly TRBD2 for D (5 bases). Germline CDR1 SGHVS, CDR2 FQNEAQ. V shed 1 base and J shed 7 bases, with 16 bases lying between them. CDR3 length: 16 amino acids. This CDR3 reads CASSLVFAAGLGELFF. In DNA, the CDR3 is TGTGCCAGCAGCTTAGTCTTCGCGGCCGGACTCGGGGAGCTGTTTTTT.

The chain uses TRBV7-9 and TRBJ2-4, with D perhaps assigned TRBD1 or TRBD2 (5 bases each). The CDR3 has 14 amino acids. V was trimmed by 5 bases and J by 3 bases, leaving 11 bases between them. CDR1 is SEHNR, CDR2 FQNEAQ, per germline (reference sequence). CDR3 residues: CASSRGGDKNIQYF. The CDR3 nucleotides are TGTGCCAGCAGCCGTGGGGGAGACAAAAACATTCAGTACTTC.

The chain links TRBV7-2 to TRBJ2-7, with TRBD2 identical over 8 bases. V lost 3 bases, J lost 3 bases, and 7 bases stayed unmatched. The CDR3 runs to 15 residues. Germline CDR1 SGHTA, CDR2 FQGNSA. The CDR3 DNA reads TGTGCCAGCAGCTTCCAAGGGACTAGGCGCTACGAGCAGTACTTC. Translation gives CASSFQGTRRYEQYF.

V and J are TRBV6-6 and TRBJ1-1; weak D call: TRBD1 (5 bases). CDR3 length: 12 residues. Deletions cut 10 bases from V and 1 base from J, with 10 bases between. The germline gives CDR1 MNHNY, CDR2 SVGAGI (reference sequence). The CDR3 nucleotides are TGTGCCATCAGGGAACAGAACACTGAAGCTTTCTTT. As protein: CAIREQNTEAFF.

CDR3 coding DNA: TGTGCCAGCAGTTCCCAGAATCGTAGGGGAAACACCATATATTTT. Residues: CASSSQNRRGNTIYF. This rearrangement joins TRBV6-6 to TRBJ1-3; no reliable D call. The germline gives CDR1 MNHNY, CDR2 SVGAGI (reference sequence). This CDR3 region has 15 residues. V shed 4 bases and J shed 4 bases, with 14 bases lying between them.

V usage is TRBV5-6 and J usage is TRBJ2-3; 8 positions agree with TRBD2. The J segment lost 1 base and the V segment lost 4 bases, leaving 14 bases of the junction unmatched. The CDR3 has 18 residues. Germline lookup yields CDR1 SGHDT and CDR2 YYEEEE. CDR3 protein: CASSQYPGLVMGTDTQYF. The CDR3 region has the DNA TGTGCCAGCAGCCAATACCCGGGACTAGTCATGGGCACAGATACGCAGTATTTT.

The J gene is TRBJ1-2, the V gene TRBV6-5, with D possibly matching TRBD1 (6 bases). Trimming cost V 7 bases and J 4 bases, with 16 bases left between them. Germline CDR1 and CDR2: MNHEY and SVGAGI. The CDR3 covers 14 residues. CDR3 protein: CASTPTGHGYGYTF. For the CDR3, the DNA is TGTGCCAGCACGCCCACAGGGCATGGCTATGGCTACACCTTC.

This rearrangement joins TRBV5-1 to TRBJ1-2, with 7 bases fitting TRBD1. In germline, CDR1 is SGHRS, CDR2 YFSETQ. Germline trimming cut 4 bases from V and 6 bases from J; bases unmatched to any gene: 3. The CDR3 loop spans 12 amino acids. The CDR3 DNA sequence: TGCGCCAGCAGCCCGCAGGGGGATGGCTACACCTTC. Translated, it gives CASSPQGDGYTF.

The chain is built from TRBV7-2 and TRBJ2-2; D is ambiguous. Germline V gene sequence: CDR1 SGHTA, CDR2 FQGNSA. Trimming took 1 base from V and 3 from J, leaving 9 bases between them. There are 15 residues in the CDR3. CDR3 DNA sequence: TGTGCCAGCAGCTTAGACGGGTTGTACACCGGGGAGCTGTTTTTT. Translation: CASSLDGLYTGELFF.

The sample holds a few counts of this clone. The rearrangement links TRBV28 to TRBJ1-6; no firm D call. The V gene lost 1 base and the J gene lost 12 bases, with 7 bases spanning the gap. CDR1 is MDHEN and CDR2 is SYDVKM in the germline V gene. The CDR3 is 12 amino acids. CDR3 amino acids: CASSLLEGPLHF. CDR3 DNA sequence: TGTGCCAGCAGTTTATTAGAGGGACCCCTCCACTTT. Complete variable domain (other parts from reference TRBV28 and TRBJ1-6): DVKVTQSSRYLVKRTGEKVFLECVQDMDHENMFWYRQDPGLGLRLIYFSYDVKMKEKGDIPEGYSVSREKKERFSLILESASTNQTSMYLCASSLLEGPLHFGNGTRLTVT.

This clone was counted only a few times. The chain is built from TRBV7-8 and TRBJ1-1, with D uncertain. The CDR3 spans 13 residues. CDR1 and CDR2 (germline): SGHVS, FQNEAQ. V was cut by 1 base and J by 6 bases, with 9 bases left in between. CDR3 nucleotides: TGTGCCAGCAGCTTAGGAAAGGTGTCTGAAGCTTTCTTT. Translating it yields CASSLGKVSEAFF.

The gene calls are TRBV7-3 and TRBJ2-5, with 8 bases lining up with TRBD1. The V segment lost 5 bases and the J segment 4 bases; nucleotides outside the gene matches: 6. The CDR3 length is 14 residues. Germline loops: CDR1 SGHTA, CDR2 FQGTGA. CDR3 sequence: CASSRTGLGETQYF. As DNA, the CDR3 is TGTGCCAGCAGCCGGACAGGGCTGGGAGAGACCCAGTACTTC.

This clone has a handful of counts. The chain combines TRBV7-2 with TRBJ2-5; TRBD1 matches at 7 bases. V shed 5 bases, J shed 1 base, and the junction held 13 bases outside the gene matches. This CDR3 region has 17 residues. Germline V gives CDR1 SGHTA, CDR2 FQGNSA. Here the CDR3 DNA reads TGTGCCAGCAGCCCAAGACAGGGCAGAGCTCCCCAAGAGACCCAGTACTTC. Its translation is CASSPRQGRAPQETQYF.

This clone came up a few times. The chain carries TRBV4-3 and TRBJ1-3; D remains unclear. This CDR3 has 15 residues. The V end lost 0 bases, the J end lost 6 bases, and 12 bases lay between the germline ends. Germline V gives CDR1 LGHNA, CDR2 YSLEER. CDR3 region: CASSQDSEQTNTIYF. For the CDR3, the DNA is TGCGCCAGCAGCCAAGATTCCGAACAGACAAACACCATATATTTT.

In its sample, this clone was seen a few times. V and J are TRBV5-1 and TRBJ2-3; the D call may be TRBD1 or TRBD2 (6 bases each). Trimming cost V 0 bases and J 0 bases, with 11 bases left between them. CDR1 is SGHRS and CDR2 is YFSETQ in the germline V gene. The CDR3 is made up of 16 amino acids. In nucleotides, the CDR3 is TGCGCCAGCAGCTTGGAAGGGGGGCTTAGCACAGATACGCAGTATTTT. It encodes CASSLEGGLSTDTQYF.

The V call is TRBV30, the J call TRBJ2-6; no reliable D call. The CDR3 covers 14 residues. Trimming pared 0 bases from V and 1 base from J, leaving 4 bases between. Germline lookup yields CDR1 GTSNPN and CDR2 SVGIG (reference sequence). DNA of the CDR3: TGTGCCTGGAGTGTACGGTCTGGGGCCAACGTCCTGACTTTC. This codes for CAWSVRSGANVLTF.

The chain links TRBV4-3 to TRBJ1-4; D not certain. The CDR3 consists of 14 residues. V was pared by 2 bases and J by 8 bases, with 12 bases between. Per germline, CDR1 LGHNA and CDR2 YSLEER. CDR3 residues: CASSQQDLGEKLFF. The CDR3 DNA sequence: TGCGCCAGCAGCCAACAGGACTTGGGCGAAAAACTGTTTTTT.

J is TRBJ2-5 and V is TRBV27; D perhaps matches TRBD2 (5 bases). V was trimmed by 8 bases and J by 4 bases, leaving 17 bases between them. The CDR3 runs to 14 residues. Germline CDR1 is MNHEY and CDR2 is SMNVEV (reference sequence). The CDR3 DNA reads TGTGCCAGCGGCGAGAGGAGGAGAGCAGAGACCCAGTACTTC. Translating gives CASGERRRAETQYF.

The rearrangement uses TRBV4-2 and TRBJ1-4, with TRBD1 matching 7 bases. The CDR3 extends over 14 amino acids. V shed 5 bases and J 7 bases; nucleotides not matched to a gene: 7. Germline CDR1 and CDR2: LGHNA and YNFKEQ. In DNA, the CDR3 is TGTGCCAGCAGCAAGACAGGGAAGGGTGAAAAACTGTTTTTT. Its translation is CASSKTGKGEKLFF.

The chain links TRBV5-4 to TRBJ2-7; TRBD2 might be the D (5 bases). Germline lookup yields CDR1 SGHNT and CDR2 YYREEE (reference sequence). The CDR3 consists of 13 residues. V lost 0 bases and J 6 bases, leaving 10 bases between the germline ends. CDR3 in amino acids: CASSLARESEQYF. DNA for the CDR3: TGTGCCAGCAGCTTGGCAAGGGAGTCCGAGCAGTACTTC.

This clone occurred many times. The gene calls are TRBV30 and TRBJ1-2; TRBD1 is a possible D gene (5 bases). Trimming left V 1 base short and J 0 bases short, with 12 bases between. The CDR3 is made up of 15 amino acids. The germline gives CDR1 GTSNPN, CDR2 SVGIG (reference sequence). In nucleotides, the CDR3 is TGTGCCTGGAGTGGAACGGGGACTTCTAACTATGGCTACACCTTC. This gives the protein CAWSGTGTSNYGYTF.

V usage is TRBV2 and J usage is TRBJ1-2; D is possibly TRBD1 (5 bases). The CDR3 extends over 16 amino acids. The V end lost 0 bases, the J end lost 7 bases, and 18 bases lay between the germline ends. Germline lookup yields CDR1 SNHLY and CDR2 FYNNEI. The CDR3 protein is CASSEAPVEGLSGYTF. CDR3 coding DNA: TGTGCCAGCAGTGAAGCTCCCGTAGAGGGGTTGAGTGGCTACACCTTC.

As DNA, the CDR3 is TGTGCCAGCAGTCACGGGGACAGTAGCAATCAGCCCCAGCATTTT. Its protein product is CASSHGDSSNQPQHF. The chain combines TRBV6-1 with TRBJ1-5; the match to TRBD1 covers 7 bases. Germline values: CDR1 MNHNS, CDR2 SASEGT. The CDR3 is 15 residues long. The junction had 4 bases not matched to a gene; V was cut back by 5 bases and J by 0 bases.

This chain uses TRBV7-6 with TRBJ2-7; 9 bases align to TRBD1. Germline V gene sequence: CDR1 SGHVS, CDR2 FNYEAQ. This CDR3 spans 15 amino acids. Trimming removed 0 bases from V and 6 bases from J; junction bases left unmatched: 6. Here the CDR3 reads CASSLAATGGAEQYF. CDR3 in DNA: TGTGCCAGCAGCTTAGCCGCGACAGGGGGAGCCGAGCAGTACTTC. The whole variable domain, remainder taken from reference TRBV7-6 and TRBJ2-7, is GAGVSQSPRYKVTKRGQDVALRCDPISGHVSLYWYRQALGQGPEFLTYFNYEAQQDKSGLPNDRFSAERPEGSISTLTIQRTEQRDSAMYRCASSLAATGGAEQYFGPGTRLTVT.

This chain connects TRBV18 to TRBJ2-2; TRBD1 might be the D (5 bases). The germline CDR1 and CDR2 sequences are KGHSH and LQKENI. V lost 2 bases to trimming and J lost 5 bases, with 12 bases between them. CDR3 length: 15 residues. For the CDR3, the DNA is TGTGCCAGCTCACCAACTGGGGCTGAGACCGGGGAGCTGTTTTTT. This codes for CASSPTGAETGELFF.

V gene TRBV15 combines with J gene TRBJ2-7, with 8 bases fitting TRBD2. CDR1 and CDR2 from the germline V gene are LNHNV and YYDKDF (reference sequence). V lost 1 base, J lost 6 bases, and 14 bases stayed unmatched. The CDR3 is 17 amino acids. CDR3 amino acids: CATSRALQTSVAPEQYF. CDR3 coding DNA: TGTGCCACCAGCAGAGCCCTGCAGACTAGCGTGGCGCCCGAGCAGTACTTC.